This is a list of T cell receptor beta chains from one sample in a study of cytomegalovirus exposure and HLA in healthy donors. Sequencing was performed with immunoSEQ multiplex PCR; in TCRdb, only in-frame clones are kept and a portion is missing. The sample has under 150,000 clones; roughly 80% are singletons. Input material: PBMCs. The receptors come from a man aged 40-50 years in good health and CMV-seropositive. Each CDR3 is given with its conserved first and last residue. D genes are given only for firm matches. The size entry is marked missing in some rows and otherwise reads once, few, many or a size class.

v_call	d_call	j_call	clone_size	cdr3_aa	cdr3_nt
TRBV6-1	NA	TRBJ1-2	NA	CASSEALQNYGYTF	TGTGCCAGCAGTGAAGCGCTGCAGAACTATGGCTACACCTTC
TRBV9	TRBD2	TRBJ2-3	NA	CASSVGLAGAADTQYF	TGTGCCAGCAGCGTAGGACTAGCGGGAGCTGCAGATACGCAGTATTTT
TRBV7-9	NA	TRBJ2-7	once	CASSPGHPYEQYF	TGTGCCAGCAGCCCGGGACATCCCTACGAGCAGTACTTC
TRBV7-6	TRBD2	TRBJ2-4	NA	CASSLVASSGERRGNIQYF	TGTGCCAGCAGCTTAGTGGCTTCTAGCGGGGAGCGCCGGGGAAACATTCAGTACTTC
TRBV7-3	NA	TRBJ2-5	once	CASSLYQGVGETQYF	TGTGCCAGCAGCTTATATCAGGGTGTAGGGGAGACCCAGTACTTC
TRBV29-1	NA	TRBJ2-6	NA	CSVWTRGPSGANVLTF	TGCAGCGTTTGGACCAGGGGTCCCTCTGGGGCCAACGTCCTGACTTTC
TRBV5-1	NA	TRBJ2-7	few	CASSTSDSGQGGYEQYF	TGCGCCAGCAGCACTAGCGACTCAGGACAGGGAGGATACGAGCAGTACTTC
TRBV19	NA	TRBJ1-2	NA	CATSLVQGWLNYGYTF	TGTGCCACCTCATTAGTCCAGGGCTGGTTAAACTATGGCTACACCTTC
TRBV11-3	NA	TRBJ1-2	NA	CASSLVQGTGYTF	TGTGCCAGCAGCTTAGTACAGGGTACTGGCTACACCTTC
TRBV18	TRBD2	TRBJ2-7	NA	CASRGREGPNEQYF	TGTGCCTCACGAGGGCGGGAGGGCCCGAACGAGCAGTACTTC
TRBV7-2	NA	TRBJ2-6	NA	CASSRRTFRGAGANVLTF	TGTGCCAGCAGCCGAAGGACTTTTCGGGGTGCTGGGGCCAACGTCCTGACTTTC
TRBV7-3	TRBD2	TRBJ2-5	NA	CASSLNAGGRIGETQYF	TGTGCCAGCAGCTTAAACGCGGGGGGGCGAATCGGAGAGACCCAGTACTTC
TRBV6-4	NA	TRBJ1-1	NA	CASSEIPNTEAFF	TGTGCCAGCAGTGAAATTCCTAACACTGAAGCTTTCTTT
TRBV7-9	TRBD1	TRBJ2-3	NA	CASSLPDRGTDTQYF	TGTGCCAGCAGCTTACCGGACAGGGGCACAGATACGCAGTATTTT
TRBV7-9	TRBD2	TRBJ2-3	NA	CASSRRLADPSTDTQYF	TGTGCCAGCAGCCGTCGTCTAGCGGATCCTAGCACAGATACGCAGTATTTT
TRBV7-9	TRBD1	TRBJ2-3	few	CASSLAGDRPTDTQYF	TGTGCCAGCAGCTTAGCAGGGGACAGACCAACAGATACGCAGTATTTT
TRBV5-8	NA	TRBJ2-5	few	CASSLVGAATIGTQYF	TGTGCCAGCAGCTTGGTGGGAGCCGCGACGATAGGGACCCAGTACTTC
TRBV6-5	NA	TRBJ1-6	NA	CASSYSRNNSPLHF	TGTGCCAGCAGTTACTCGCGGAATAATTCACCCCTCCACTTT
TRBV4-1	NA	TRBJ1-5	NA	CASSQDSIGQPQHF	TGCGCCAGCAGCCAGGACTCCATAGGTCAGCCCCAGCATTTT
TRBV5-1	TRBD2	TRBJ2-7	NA	CASSLAPSGGLLSYEQYF	TGCGCCAGCAGCTTGGCCCCTAGCGGGGGGCTCCTTTCCTACGAGCAGTACTTC